This TCR beta chain is drawn from a study of Graves' ophthalmopathy and Graves' hyperthyroidism. Study as a whole: Sampling took place at initial diagnosis, with peripheral blood obtained before any treatment.

In this sample, this clonotype turned up a few times. Its antigen is currently unknown. For repertoire sequencing, the TCR beta CDR3 regions were amplified from RNA transcripts. First-round RT-PCR employed HTBI primers, with a second-round multiplex PCR after it. TCRdb re-called the multiplex PCR reads through MiXCR, storing one row per CDR3 protein. This sample yields about 400,000 distinct CDR3 sequences, of which approximately 16% are seen a single time; 1.5% to 2% belongs to the top ten. Ophthalmopathy was moderately-to-severely active, CAS at least 3, NOSPECS at least 4, lasting under 3 months. The study's findings and limits: The majority of expanded thyroid clonotypes above 0.001 frequency also occurred in blood. Both an approximately 70% sensitivity and an approximately 76% specificity characterized the model's predictions of ophthalmopathy progression.

There are 14 residues in the CDR3. Trimming removed 4 bases from V and 1 base from J; junction bases left unmatched: 5. The germline V gene has CDR1 GTSNPN and CDR2 SVGIG (reference sequence). This TCR was recovered from a woman under 30 with Graves' ophthalmopathy. The V gene is TRBV30, the J gene TRBJ1-2; 8 nucleotides align to TRBD1. Source material: peripheral blood. The CDR3 sequence: CAWKPGGLNYGYTF. The DNA for the CDR3 is TGTGCCTGGAAGCCAGGGGGCCTTAACTATGGCTACACCTTC.